The clone carrying this T cell receptor (beta chain) was counted only a few times. The data belong to a study of T cells in localized non-small cell lung cancer. After removal of 7 bases from V and 4 bases from J, the junction contained 8 bases not matched to a gene. The CDR3 consists of 14 residues. CDR1 MDHEN and CDR2 SYDVKM come from the germline V gene. Libraries were prepared by immunoSEQ multiplex PCR; TCRdb keeps only in-frame clonotypes and omits some of them. The repertoire holds 850 to 950 clones, just over 20% seen once, with approximately 12% in the top ten. The sequence derives from a man aged 40-75 years with stage III squamous cell lung carcinoma. The rearrangement joins TRBV28 to TRBJ1-2, with 8 positions matching TRBD1. The sample in question was normal lung tissue next to the tumor, obtained before any cancer treatment. The CDR3 here is CASIRTGPGYGYTF. In DNA, the CDR3 is TGTGCCAGCATCAGGACAGGGCCCGGCTATGGCTACACCTTC.